This T cell receptor beta chain was recorded in a study of T cells expressing NK-cell markers. From the 5' RACE reads, TCRdb lists one entry per CDR3 protein and no DNA. Its table records about 390,000 distinct CDR3 sequences. The CDR3 has 20 amino acids. Germline CDR1 SNHLY, CDR2 FYNNEI. This sequence was found in a woman aged 45-65 years in good health. The source material was blood T cells: a sorted CD56 or NKG2C T cell subset, CD4+ or CD8+ T cells, or bulk PBMC T cells (not recorded which). The gene calls are TRBV2 and TRBJ2-2; TCRdb's D gene call, TRBD1, goes unchecked for lack of DNA. CDR3 region: CASSEWQGPMIKPDSGELFF. The full variable domain, in which reference TRBV2 and TRBJ2-2 provide the parts outside the CDR3, is EPEVTQTPSHQVTQMGQEVILRCVPISNHLYFYWYRQILGQKVEFLVSFYNNEISEKSEIFDDQFSVERPDGSNFTLKIRSTKLEDSAMYFCASSEWQGPMIKPDSGELFFGEGSRLTVL.